This T cell receptor beta chain came from a study of cytomegalovirus exposure and HLA in healthy donors. Study details: The 95 million to 120 million unique TCR beta sequences, from roughly 180 million T cells, were found by an earlier analysis.

The primer mix had 60 Vbeta and 13 Jbeta primers. Sequencing was performed with immunoSEQ multiplex PCR; in TCRdb, only in-frame clones are kept and a portion is missing. The sample lists 200,000 or so clones; over 65% were seen once. Sequencing was performed on PBMCs. The TCR comes from a man between 35 and 55 years old in good health and CMV-seronegative.

CDR3 coding DNA: TGTGCCAGTAGTATAGCGAGAACCGGGGAGCTGTTTTTT. As protein: CASSIARTGELFF. V gene TRBV19 combines with J gene TRBJ2-2; no reliable D call. Germline lookup yields CDR1 LNHDA and CDR2 SQIVND (reference sequence). This CDR3 has 13 residues. V was trimmed by 1 base and J by 5 bases, leaving 5 bases between them. Variable domain in full (rest from reference TRBV19 and TRBJ2-2): DGGITQSPKYLFRKEGQNVTLSCEQNLNHDAMYWYRQDPGQGLRLIYYSQIVNDFQKGDIAEGYSVSREKKESFPLTVTSAQKNPTAFYLCASSIARTGELFFGEGSRLTVL.